The TCR beta chain described here comes from a study of cytomegalovirus exposure and HLA in healthy donors. The CDR3 runs to 17 residues. In germline, CDR1 is PRHDT, CDR2 FYEKMQ (reference sequence). With regard to this clone: At one end, the junction sequence differs from germline, possibly due to a read error.

Use of 60 Vbeta and 13 Jbeta primers characterized the PCR. Produced via immunoSEQ multiplex PCR; TCRdb's table is partial and in-frame only. Seen here are fewer than 70,000 clones, about 70% observed once, and the top ten hold roughly 9.7%. This chain joins TRBV13 and TRBJ2-7; 9 positions match TRBD2. This TCR was sampled from a woman under 40 in good health and CMV-seronegative. Sequences were obtained from PBMCs. The CDR3 DNA sequence: TGTGTCAGCAGCTTATGGCTAGCGGGGAAAAGCTCCTACGAGCAGTACTTC. Translating it yields CVSSLWLAGKSSYEQYF.